This T cell receptor (beta chain) was documented in a study of cytomegalovirus exposure and HLA in healthy donors. Regarding the study as a whole: A link between a missense DCLRE1C variant and TCR beta V- and J-gene trimming emerged from a later analysis. In vitro assays verified that a few CMV-associated chains recognized CMV antigens specifically.

CDR3 length: 15 amino acids. CDR1 is SGHTA and CDR2 is FQGTGA in the germline V gene. Trimming cost V 3 bases and J 2 bases; bases outside gene matches: 3. PCR primers comprised 60 Vbeta and 13 Jbeta primers. The table came from immunoSEQ multiplex PCR; TCRdb's copy has only in-frame clones and leaves some out. The repertoire holds approximately 40,000 clones, with 82% as singletons. For this clone: Its antigen is not identified.

Sequenced: PBMCs. This chain connects TRBV7-3 to TRBJ2-3, with 9 bases identical to TRBD1. This TCR derives from a woman in her late teens or twenties in good health and CMV-seropositive. The CDR3 here is CASSFGTGYTDTQYF. The CDR3 DNA reads as TGTGCCAGCAGCTTCGGGACAGGGTACACAGATACGCAGTATTTT.